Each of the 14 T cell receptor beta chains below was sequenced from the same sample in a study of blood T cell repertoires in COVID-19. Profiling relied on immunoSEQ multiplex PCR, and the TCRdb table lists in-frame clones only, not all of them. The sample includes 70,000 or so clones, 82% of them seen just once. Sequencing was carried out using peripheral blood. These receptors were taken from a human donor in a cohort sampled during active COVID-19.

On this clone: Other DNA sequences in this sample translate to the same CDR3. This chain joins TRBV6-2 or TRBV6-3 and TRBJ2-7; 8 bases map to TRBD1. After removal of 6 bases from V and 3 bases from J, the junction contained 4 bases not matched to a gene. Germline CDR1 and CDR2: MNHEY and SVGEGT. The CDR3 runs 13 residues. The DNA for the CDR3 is TGTGCCAGCAGCCGGACAGGGAGCTACGAGCAGTACTTC. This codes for CASSRTGSYEQYF.

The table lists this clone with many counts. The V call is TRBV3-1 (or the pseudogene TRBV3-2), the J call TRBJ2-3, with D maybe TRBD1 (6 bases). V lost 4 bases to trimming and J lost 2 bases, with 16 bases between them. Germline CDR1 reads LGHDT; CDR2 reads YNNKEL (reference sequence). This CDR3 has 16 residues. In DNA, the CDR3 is TGTGCCAGCAGCCGATTAACAGGGCTTTCCACAGATACGCAGTATTTT. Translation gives CASSRLTGLSTDTQYF.

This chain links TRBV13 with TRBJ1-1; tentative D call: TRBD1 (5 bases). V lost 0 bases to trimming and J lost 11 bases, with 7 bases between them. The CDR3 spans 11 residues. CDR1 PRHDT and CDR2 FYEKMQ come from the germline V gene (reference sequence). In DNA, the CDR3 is TGTGCCAGCAGCTTAGGCGGGGGGGCTTTCTTT. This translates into CASSLGGGAFF. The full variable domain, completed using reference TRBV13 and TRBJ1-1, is AAGVIQSPRHLIKEKRETATLKCYPIPRHDTVYWYQQGPGQDPQFLISFYEKMQSDKGSIPDRFSAQQFSDYHSELNMSSLELGDSALYFCASSLGGGAFFGQGTRLTVV.

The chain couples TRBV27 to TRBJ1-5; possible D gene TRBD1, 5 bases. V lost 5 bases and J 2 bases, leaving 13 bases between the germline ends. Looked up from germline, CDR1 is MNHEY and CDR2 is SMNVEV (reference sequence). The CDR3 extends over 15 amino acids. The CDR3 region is CASSPQAGRNQPQHF. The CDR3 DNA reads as TGTGCCAGCAGTCCACAGGCGGGGCGCAATCAGCCCCAGCATTTT.

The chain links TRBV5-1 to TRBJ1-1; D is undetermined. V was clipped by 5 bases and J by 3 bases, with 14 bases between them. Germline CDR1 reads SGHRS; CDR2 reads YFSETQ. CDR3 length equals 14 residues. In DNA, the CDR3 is TGCGCCAGCAGTTGGGAGGGATCAGACACTGAAGCTTTCTTT. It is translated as CASSWEGSDTEAFF.

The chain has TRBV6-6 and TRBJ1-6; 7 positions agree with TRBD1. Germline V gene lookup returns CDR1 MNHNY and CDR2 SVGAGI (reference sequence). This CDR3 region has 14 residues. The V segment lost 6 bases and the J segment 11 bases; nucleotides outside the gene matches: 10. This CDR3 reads CASRPGQGVAPLHF. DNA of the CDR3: TGTGCCAGCAGGCCCGGGCAGGGGGTAGCACCCCTCCACTTT.

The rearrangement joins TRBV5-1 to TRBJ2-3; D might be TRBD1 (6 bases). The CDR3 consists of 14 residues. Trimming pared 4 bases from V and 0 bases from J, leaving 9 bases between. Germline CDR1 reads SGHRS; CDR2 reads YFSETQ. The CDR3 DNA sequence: TGCGCCAGCAGCAGGGGGTCTAGCACAGATACGCAGTATTTT. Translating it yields CASSRGSSTDTQYF.

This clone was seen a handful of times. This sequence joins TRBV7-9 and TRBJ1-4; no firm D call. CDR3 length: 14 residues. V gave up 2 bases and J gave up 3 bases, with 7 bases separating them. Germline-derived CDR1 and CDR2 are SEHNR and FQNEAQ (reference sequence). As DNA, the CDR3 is TGTGCCAGCAGCTTATATGGGCCTAATGAAAAACTGTTTTTT. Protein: CASSLYGPNEKLFF.

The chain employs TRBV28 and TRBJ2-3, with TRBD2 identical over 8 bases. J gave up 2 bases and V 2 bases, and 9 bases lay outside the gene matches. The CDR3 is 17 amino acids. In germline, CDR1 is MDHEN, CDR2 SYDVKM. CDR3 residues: CASSLRGGGLFTDTQYF. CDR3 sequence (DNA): TGTGCCAGCAGTTTACGTGGCGGGGGGTTATTCACAGATACGCAGTATTTT.

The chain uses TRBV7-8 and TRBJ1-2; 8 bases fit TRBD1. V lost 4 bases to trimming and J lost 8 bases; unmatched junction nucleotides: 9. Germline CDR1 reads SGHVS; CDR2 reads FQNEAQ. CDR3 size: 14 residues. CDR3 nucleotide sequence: TGTGCCAGCAGCTCACACGGACAGGGCGGCGGCTACACCTTC. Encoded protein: CASSSHGQGGGYTF. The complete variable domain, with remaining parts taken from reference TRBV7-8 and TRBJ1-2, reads GAGVSQSPRYKVAKRGQDVALRCDPISGHVSLFWYQQALGQGPEFLTYFQNEAQLDKSGLPSDRFFAERPEGSVSTLKIQRTQQEDSAVYLCASSSHGQGGGYTFGSGTRLTVV.

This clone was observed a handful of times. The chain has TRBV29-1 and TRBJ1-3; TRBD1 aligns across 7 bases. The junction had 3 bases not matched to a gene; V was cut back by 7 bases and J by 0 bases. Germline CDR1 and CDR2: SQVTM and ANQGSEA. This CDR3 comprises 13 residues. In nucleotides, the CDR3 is TGCAGCGCCTGGGACAGCTCTGGAAACACCATATATTTT. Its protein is CSAWDSSGNTIYF.

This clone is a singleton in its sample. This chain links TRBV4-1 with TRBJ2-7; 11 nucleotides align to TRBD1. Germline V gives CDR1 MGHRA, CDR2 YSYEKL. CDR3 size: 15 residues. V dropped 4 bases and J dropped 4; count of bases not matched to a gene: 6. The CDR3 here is CASSRNRDRGYEQYF. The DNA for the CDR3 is TGCGCCAGCAGCCGGAACCGGGACAGGGGGTACGAGCAGTACTTC.

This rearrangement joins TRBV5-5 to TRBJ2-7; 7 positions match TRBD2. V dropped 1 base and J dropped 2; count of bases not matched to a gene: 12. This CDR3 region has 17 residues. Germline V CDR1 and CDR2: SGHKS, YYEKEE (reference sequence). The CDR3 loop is CASSLTIPIGGTYEQYF. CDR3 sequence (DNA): TGTGCCAGCAGCTTGACCATTCCCATCGGGGGGACCTACGAGCAGTACTTC.

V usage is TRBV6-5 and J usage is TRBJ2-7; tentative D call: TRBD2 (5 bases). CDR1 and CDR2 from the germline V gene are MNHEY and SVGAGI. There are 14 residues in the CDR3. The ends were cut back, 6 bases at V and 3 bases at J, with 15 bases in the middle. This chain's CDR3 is CASRADGNLYEQYF. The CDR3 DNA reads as TGTGCCAGCAGAGCGGACGGCAATCTCTACGAGCAGTACTTC.